The next 24 T cell receptor beta chains were all read from a single sample in a study of CXCR3-negative and CXCR3-positive naive CD8 T cells. Broader study findings: Higher TRB CDR3 hydrophobicity marked CXCR3-positive naive cells relative to CXCR3-negative naive cells.

The method, 5' RACE with UMI labels, was used to prepare the TRB cDNA libraries. TCRdb reworked the 5' RACE reads into one entry per CDR3 protein, no DNA. The sample includes tens of thousands of distinct CDR3 sequences. Antigens of these TCRs are unknown. Input material: naive CXCR3+ CD8+ T cells from blood. The subset: CD45RO-CCR7+CD27+CD95- naive CD8+ T cells expressing CXCR3 (TNR3+). The receptors shown here come from a human donor in good health. Some clones in this sample may be carry-over from other donors' samples.

Here the CDR3 reads CASSLVVGSLNEQFF. The rearrangement links TRBV6-5 to TRBJ2-1; TCRdb returns TRBD2, unconfirmable since there is no DNA. The CDR3 is 15 amino acids. CDR1 is MNHEY, CDR2 SVGAGI, per germline.

The chain uses TRBV6-2 or TRBV6-3 and TRBJ2-2; the D gene TCRdb calls, TRBD1, cannot be checked with no DNA. The germline CDR1 and CDR2 sequences are MNHEY and SVGEGT. The CDR3 runs 17 residues. CDR3 residues: CASRTEKDRGYAGELFF.

The chain joins TRBV7-9 to TRBJ2-3; TCRdb outputs TRBD1, but without DNA this stays unchecked. Germline loops: CDR1 SEHNR, CDR2 FQNEAQ (reference sequence). The CDR3 extends over 17 amino acids. The CDR3 loop is CASSFPGTQMDTDTQYF.

V is TRBV11-3 and J is TRBJ2-1. There are 13 residues in the CDR3. In germline, CDR1 is SGHNT, CDR2 YENEEA. CDR3 sequence: CASSFPEGNEQFF. Drawing the rest from reference TRBV11-3 and TRBJ2-1, the complete variable domain is EAGVVQSPRYKIIEKKQPVAFWCNPISGHNTLYWYLQNLGQGPELLIRYENEEAVDDSQLPKDRFSAERLKGVDSTLKIQPAELGDSAVYLCASSFPEGNEQFFGPGTRLTVL.

This chain links TRBV7-9 with TRBJ2-5; the D call of TRBD1 rests on TCRdb alone, since no DNA is present to check it. This CDR3 contains 16 residues. CDR1 and CDR2 (germline): SEHNR, FQNEAQ (reference sequence). CDR3: CASSLPSADSQETQYF.

The J gene is TRBJ1-1, the V gene TRBV29-1. The CDR3 is made up of 14 amino acids. In germline, CDR1 is SQVTM, CDR2 ANQGSEA. The CDR3 sequence is CSASLGTAQYQAFF.

The rearrangement uses TRBV12-3 or TRBV12-4 and TRBJ2-3; the D call of TRBD2 rests on TCRdb alone, since no DNA is present to check it. The CDR3 consists of 16 residues. The CDR3 reads CASSSNLAGWGDTQYF.

The chain employs TRBV7-9 and TRBJ1-2. The CDR3 is made up of 12 amino acids. CDR1 and CDR2 from the germline V gene are SEHNR and FQNEAQ (reference sequence). The CDR3: CASSFGGYGYTF.

V gene TRBV13 combines with J gene TRBJ2-5; TCRdb returns TRBD2, unconfirmable since there is no DNA. Germline values: CDR1 PRHDT, CDR2 FYEKMQ (reference sequence). The CDR3 extends over 17 amino acids. The CDR3 sequence is CASSRGLAGFIQETQYF.

This chain connects TRBV7-6 to TRBJ2-1; TCRdb indicates TRBD1, and absent DNA this call remains unverified. The CDR3 totals 17 residues. Germline V gene sequence: CDR1 SGHVS, CDR2 FNYEAQ. This CDR3 reads CASSTGKGGATYNEQFF. Based on the CDR3 plus reference TRBV7-6 and TRBJ2-1, the full variable domain is GAGVSQSPRYKVTKRGQDVALRCDPISGHVSLYWYRQALGQGPEFLTYFNYEAQQDKSGLPNDRFSAERPEGSISTLTIQRTEQRDSAMYRCASSTGKGGATYNEQFFGPGTRLTVL.

This chain joins TRBV4-2 and TRBJ1-1. This CDR3 comprises 12 residues. Per the germline V gene, CDR1 is LGHNA and CDR2 is YNFKEQ. The CDR3 region is CASSQDGREAFF.

The J gene is TRBJ2-3, the V gene TRBV12-3 or TRBV12-4. This CDR3 is 15 amino acids long. CDR3 sequence: CASTNNAGITDTQYF.

The CDR3 sequence is CASSEAWGRSTEAFF. V is TRBV2 and J is TRBJ1-1; TCRdb indicates TRBD1, and absent DNA this call remains unverified. The CDR3 loop spans 15 amino acids. Germline V gene data show CDR1 as SNHLY and CDR2 as FYNNEI. Combining the CDR3 with reference TRBV2 and TRBJ1-1 gives the whole variable domain EPEVTQTPSHQVTQMGQEVILRCVPISNHLYFYWYRQILGQKVEFLVSFYNNEISEKSEIFDDQFSVERPDGSNFTLKIRSTKLEDSAMYFCASSEAWGRSTEAFFGQGTRLTVV.

The chain recombines TRBV19 with TRBJ1-1. The V gene's germline CDR1 is LNHDA and CDR2 SQIVND (reference sequence). This CDR3 comprises 15 residues. The CDR3 loop is CASSPIGGFGTEAFF.

CDR3 sequence reads: CASSLSRTSNQPQHF. V and J are TRBV7-9 and TRBJ1-5; TCRdb's D gene call, TRBD1, goes unchecked for lack of DNA. The CDR3 is made up of 15 amino acids. Germline CDR1 is SEHNR and CDR2 is FQNEAQ (reference sequence).

V is TRBV7-3 and J is TRBJ2-5; TCRdb lists TRBD1, though no DNA is available to test this call. This CDR3 has 15 amino acids. Germline V CDR1 and CDR2: SGHTA, FQGTGA. CDR3 residues: CASSLGGGHQETQYF.

The chain carries TRBV6-5 and TRBJ2-2; TCRdb picks TRBD2, but there is no DNA to check that call. CDR1 and CDR2 (germline): MNHEY, SVGAGI. There are 18 residues in the CDR3. Here the CDR3 reads CASSMGLAGGFYTGELFF.

The rearrangement links TRBV20-1 to TRBJ1-2; TCRdb designates TRBD1, a call that cannot be tested without DNA. In germline, CDR1 is DFQATT, CDR2 SNEGSKA (reference sequence). The CDR3 loop spans 13 amino acids. The CDR3 sequence: CSAIGQGSYGYTF.

This rearrangement joins TRBV12-5 to TRBJ1-5; the TRBD1 assignment by TCRdb is unverifiable without DNA. The CDR3 spans 16 residues. Germline V gene sequence: CDR1 LGHNT, CDR2 FRNRAP. Here the CDR3 reads CASGLIGQGTDQPQHF.

The V call is TRBV7-9, the J call TRBJ2-7; the TRBD1 assignment by TCRdb is unverifiable without DNA. CDR1 is SEHNR, CDR2 FQNEAQ, per germline (reference sequence). The CDR3 has 14 amino acids. The chain's CDR3 is CASSRGDSTYEQYF.

The genes are TRBV29-1 and TRBJ2-1; without DNA, the TCRdb call of TRBD2 cannot be checked. The germline V gene has CDR1 SQVTM and CDR2 ANQGSEA. There are 16 residues in the CDR3. CDR3 sequence: CSVGPAGWELYNEQFF.

The rearrangement uses TRBV12-3 or TRBV12-4 and TRBJ1-1. The CDR3 spans 14 residues. The CDR3 region is CASSRTAWNTEAFF.

V and J are TRBV7-6 and TRBJ1-6. Germline V gives CDR1 SGHVS, CDR2 FNYEAQ. The CDR3 is 14 amino acids. The CDR3 sequence: CASSLEALQAPLHF.

The chain combines TRBV11-2 with TRBJ2-1. From germline, CDR1 is SGHAT and CDR2 FQNNGV. The CDR3 is 14 amino acids. CDR3: CASSLSFLNNQWFF.